This T cell receptor (beta chain) is drawn from a study of shared clonotypes between healthy human individuals (dated by TCRdb to between 2020 and 2021). At the level of the whole study: The cohort comprised a couple of women and a few men aged 18 to 49 years. Blood TCR repertoires of about five healthy adults were deeply sequenced to estimate repertoire size and the extent of clonotype sharing between individuals. Between about 0.8 and 8.9 billion PBMCs per donor were obtained by leukapheresis. To increase sequencing depth and limit assay-specific biases, different laboratories used diverse techniques to prepare libraries and sequence TCR repertoires. For each donor, CD4 naive and CD4 memory were each run on three plates, CD8 naive on two plates, and CD8 memory on one plate. Beyond this particular receptor, the publication reports: Based on pairwise subsampling, the degree of clonotype sharing among donors was expected to be affected by sequencing depth. Across four donors, around 5.4% of naive CD4, approximately 3.6% of naive CD8, about 2.3% of memory CD4, and 0.4% to 0.45% of memory CD8 clonotypes were shared. Higher generation probabilities were observed for clonotypes shared by all four sorted-subset donors than for non-shared clonotypes. Naive subsets generally had larger estimated clonotype richness than memory subsets. The small number of donors limited the genetic and exposure-history diversity represented. Incomplete sequencing was indicated by rarefaction of sorted-subset datasets, despite the large sequencing depth. Only blood was sampled, and tissue TCR repertoires likely differ from those in blood.

To note about this clone: Its antigen specificity is not known. One base away there is no much larger clone; base qualities are not given.

The donors were healthy, HIV-negative adults who had no recently reported acute infections or vaccinations. All donors were Caucasian adults living in Nashville, Tennessee, USA. Magnetic negative selection was used to enrich CD4+ T cells, after which naive cells were positively selected on CD45RA and the negative fraction became the memory subset. Blood was collected by leukapheresis, and PBMCs were isolated by Ficoll-Histopaque density gradient centrifugation and then cryopreserved in liquid nitrogen vapor phase. Analytical flow cytometry was used to check the purity and quantity of every magnetically sorted T cell population. Each sorted fraction had its genomic DNA isolated and then quantified by UV absorbance on a Nanodrop 2000c. Using the deep immunoSEQ assay, multiplex PCR amplified TCR CDR3 regions from genomic DNA. Genomic DNA extracted from each cell subset was distributed evenly over all wells of several immunoSEQ 96-well plates, and each plate served as one replicate. Each replicate PCR for sorted subsets received around 210 ng genomic DNA, equal to 30,000 or so T cell genomes. Purified libraries were measured with a Qubit 3.0 fluorometer, size-checked on a Bioanalyzer 2100, and measured again with the KAPA Library Quantification kit. Every immunoSEQ 96-well plate was sequenced on a dedicated single-read 150-cycle Illumina NextSeq 550 flow cell. In the paper's pipeline: Because the immunoSEQ output included only junctional sequences and no quality scores, the filtering could not be the same as the filtering used for full-length reads. To assign V/J genes and CDR3, sequences were annotated against IMGT germline references using PyIR, a Python wrapper for IgBLAST v1.9. Reads were removed for weak V/J assignments (E-value above 1e-6), missing CDR3, stop codons, out-of-frame junctions, or ambiguous translated residues. V3J clonotypes were defined by identical inferred V gene, J gene, and CDR3 amino acid sequence. The percentage overlap between two repertoires was calculated by dividing the number of shared unique clonotypes by the size of the smaller repertoire. RTK rarefaction, the Chao1 estimator, and Recon v2.1 estimates of unobserved clonotypes were used to assess repertoire richness. OLGA was used to compute generation probabilities for all TCRbeta clonotypes that the gDNA method yielded from a handful of donors. TCRdb took this table from immuneACCESS and kept in-frame rearrangements with V and J called. Such tables lack part of the clones; where checked against another copy, unresolved V genes explain under half of the gap, and the rest is unexplained. D and trimming were read from the DNA, whereas the V and J calls and clone size are those reported in that table. Counted in this sample were almost 750,000 clones; 55% to 80% of them appeared once. Jointly, the top ten make up more than 1.5% of the sample.

The CDR3 contains 15 residues, cysteine and phenylalanine counted. Only the CDR3 DNA is retained, 45 bases long and in frame from the first base. CDR1 and CDR2, looked up from the germline V gene, are SGHRS and YFSETQ. Trimming takes 4 bases from V and 3 bases from J, and the germline ends sit 16 bases apart. The chain joins TRBV5-1 to TRBJ1-1; the D gene is perhaps TRBD1, on 5 matching bases. The sequencing input was memory CD4+ T cells sorted from blood. The cell subset or site label corresponds to: CD45RA-negative fraction. The TCR sequence derives from a woman aged 30 to 39 in good health. The CDR3 region: CASSLQAGGDTEAFF. In nucleotides, the sequence is TGCGCCAGCAGCCTCCAAGCCGGGGGGGACACTGAAGCTTTCTTT.